This TCR beta chain comes out of a study of molecular identifiers for immune sequencing clone quantification. In the study overall: Replicate RNA from approximately 20,000 or 98,000 naive CD8 T cells formed five aliquots; four were sequenced.

This clonotype has only a few counts. The antigen is undetermined. Preparation of the bulk TCR libraries relied on previously described methods and listed TCR primers. One entry per CDR3 protein, called by TCRdb with MiXCR from the PCR reads. The table has approximately 97,000 distinct CDR3 sequences, 20% to 25% seen once. Broader study findings: The study found clones above 20 RNA copies held over 98% of effector molecules and under 1% in naive cells.

Trimming pared 6 bases from V and 3 bases from J, leaving 14 bases between. CDR1 and CDR2 from the germline V gene are DFQATT and SNEGSKA (reference sequence). The CDR3 has 13 residues. Specimen: naive CD8+ T cells from blood, with Jurkat cell RNA spiked in. Stated subset: FACS-sorted CD8+CD4-CCR7+CD45RA+ naive T cells. This clonotype originated in a human donor in good health. Some libraries in this study had Jurkat cell RNA spiked in. The chain couples TRBV20-1 to TRBJ1-2; D unclear. Here the CDR3 reads CSAPRSNHYGYTF. CDR3 sequence (DNA): TGCAGTGCACCCAGGTCGAACCACTATGGCTACACCTTC.